The clone carrying this T cell receptor (beta chain) occurred a few times. Its cognate antigen is unknown. This sample was taken from a study of T-cell memory formation after mild COVID-19. Study summary: Clusters were largely donor specific. Overall study results and limits: Largely, contracting CD4+ clones fell within CM and EM, and contracting CD8+ clones within EMRA.

The V end was cut by 0 bases, the J end by 13 bases, with 12 bases between. The CDR3 loop spans 11 amino acids. Looked up from germline, CDR1 is SQVTM and CDR2 is ANQGSEA. Employing constant-segment primers, 5'RACE generated TCR alpha and TCR beta cDNA libraries bearing sample barcodes and UMIs. A single record per CDR3 protein comes from TCRdb applying MiXCR to the 5' RACE reads. The table shows about 260,000 distinct CDR3 sequences, with under 20% occurring only once. The sample was PBMCs or a T cell subset sorted from them (not recorded which). The chain uses TRBV29-1 and TRBJ1-1; D is unclear. The TCR comes from a man aged 18 to 35 who had mild COVID-19 (a few samples of this study predate the infection). Cell type and time point are not known. The CDR3 DNA reads as TGCAGCGTTGAAGAACAAGGCCAGGATTTCTTT. It translates to CSVEEQGQDFF.